In its sample, the clone carrying this T cell receptor beta chain ranks as medium-sized. Its specificity is unknown. The sample originates from a study of sequential checkpoint blockade in melanoma. Study context: Roughly 20 patients had matched tumor biopsies before treatment and at week 13 after nivolumab or ipilimumab alone.

Study-wide results and limits: Pretreatment TIL clonality tracked with response in the nivolumab-first arm. Mutational load did not correlate with tumor T-cell fraction or clonality.

The CDR3 spans 15 residues. Trimming removed 4 bases at V and 9 bases at J, with 20 bases between. The germline gives CDR1 SGDLS, CDR2 YYNGEE. Produced via immunoSEQ multiplex PCR; TCRdb's table is partial and in-frame only. The table lists approximately 2,600 clones, about 25% of them singletons. Treatment described: randomized to nivolumab then ipilimumab (arm A) or the reverse (arm B). The rearrangement uses TRBV9 and TRBJ2-1; maybe TRBD2 (6 bases). The sequence came from a human donor with melanoma. The source material was tumor tissue (inferred from file names), sampled from a patient given nivolumab and ipilimumab in sequence. The CDR3 nucleotides are TGTGCCAGCAGCCCCTCCCCGGGCGGGGTCTTTGAGCAGTTCTTC. This translates into CASSPSPGGVFEQFF.